A selection of T cell receptor beta chains follows, all from one sample in a study of T cells after yellow fever vaccination. TCRdb reprocessed the 5' RACE reads via MiXCR and lists one record per CDR3 protein. The table has approximately 580,000 distinct CDR3 sequences, about a sixth seen once; the top ten hold 17%. The source was PBMCs, collected 5 days after the first yellow fever vaccination. The receptors were gathered from a man between 18 and 35 years old who received the YFV17D yellow fever vaccine. Each CDR3 is given with its conserved first and last residue. D genes are given only for firm matches. Clone size is not always given. Where it is, it says once, few, many or a class for expanded clones.

V gene	D gene	J gene	clone size	CDR3 DNA	CDR3 protein
TRBV9	TRBD1	TRBJ2-2	NA	TGTGCCAGCAGCGCCACCGACAGGGAACACACCGGGGAGCTGTTTTTT	CASSATDREHTGELFF
TRBV5-1	NA	TRBJ1-2	NA	TGCGCCAGCAGCTTGGAAAGGACCGAGGATGGCTACACCTTC	CASSLERTEDGYTF
TRBV29-1	TRBD2	TRBJ2-1	few	TGCAGCGTGGCGGGGGGCCGGGTTGAGCAGTTCTTC	CSVAGGRVEQFF
TRBV20-1	NA	TRBJ1-6	NA	TGCAGTGCTAGAGTCGCGGGGAACAGTGGTCTCCTCCACTTT	CSARVAGNSGLLHF
TRBV9	TRBD1	TRBJ2-7	few	TGTGCCAGCAGCGTAGGCCAGGGGGCTTTCGAGCAGTACTTC	CASSVGQGAFEQYF
TRBV7-9	NA	TRBJ2-4	many	TGTGCCAGCAGCTTAGACAGGGAGCAGTACTTC	CASSLDREQYF
TRBV7-2	TRBD1	TRBJ1-4	NA	TGTGCCAGCAGAGCCCGGGACAGGCGTGAAAAACTGTTTTTT	CASRARDRREKLFF
TRBV12-3/TRBV12-4	NA	TRBJ2-1	NA	TGTGCCAGCCTGGTGGTTAGAGGCAATGAGCAGTTCTTC	CASLVVRGNEQFF
TRBV2	TRBD1	TRBJ2-1	NA	TGTGCCAGCAGCCGGGACAGGGAGGTTAATGAGCAGTTCTTC	CASSRDREVNEQFF
TRBV5-1	TRBD1	TRBJ2-1	NA	TGCGCCAGCAGCTCAACAGGGGACAGTTACAATGAGCAGTTCTTC	CASSSTGDSYNEQFF
TRBV9	NA	TRBJ2-1	few	TGTGCCAGCAGCCCCGCCGGCGACAATGAGCAGTTCTTC	CASSPAGDNEQFF
TRBV9	NA	TRBJ1-5	many	TGTGCCAGCAGCGTAGGGGTGGATCAGCCCCAGCATTTT	CASSVGVDQPQHF
TRBV24-1	TRBD1	TRBJ1-2	NA	TGTGCCACCAGTGATTTTGGGACAGGCTATGGCTACACCTTC	CATSDFGTGYGYTF
TRBV5-1	NA	TRBJ1-4	NA	TGCGCCAGCAGCTTGTACGGGGCAACTAATGAAAAACTGTTTTTT	CASSLYGATNEKLFF
TRBV5-1	TRBD1	TRBJ2-2	many	TGCGCCAGCAGCTTGGACAGGGGGCGATCCGGGGAGCTGTTTTTT	CASSLDRGRSGELFF
TRBV5-1	NA	TRBJ2-1	many	TGCGCCAGCAGCTCCCCCTTCCAGGATCGGGCTGAGCAGTTCTTC	CASSSPFQDRAEQFF
TRBV12-3/TRBV12-4	NA	TRBJ2-2	many	TGTGCCAGCACCCAAAGGGGTGGGAACACCGGGGAGCTGTTTTTT	CASTQRGGNTGELFF
TRBV28	TRBD2	TRBJ2-3	few	TGTGCCAGCAGCACACCATCTAGCGGGGGAGATACGCAGTATTTT	CASSTPSSGGDTQYF
TRBV12-3/TRBV12-4	TRBD1	TRBJ2-2	NA	TGTGCCAGCAGTTTGGTTGGACAGGTATACTCGGGGGAGCTGTTTTTT	CASSLVGQVYSGELFF
TRBV20-1	NA	TRBJ1-1	NA	TGCAGTGCTAGGTGGGGGAATGGGAACACTGAAGCTTTCTTT	CSARWGNGNTEAFF
TRBV15	NA	TRBJ2-2	few	TGTGCCACCAGCAGAGATGGAGCAGGGAGGACCGGGGAGCTGTTTTTT	CATSRDGAGRTGELFF
TRBV10-2	NA	TRBJ2-4	NA	TGCGCCAGCAGTGAGTGGTACATTCAGTACTTC	CASSEWYIQYF
TRBV18	NA	TRBJ2-5	few	TGTGCCAGCTCACCACCGCCGTCAGGGCGAGAGACCCAGTACTTC	CASSPPPSGRETQYF
TRBV15	TRBD2	TRBJ2-3	NA	TGTGCCACCAGCGGCGGGGGGGCCGCAGATACGCAGTATTTT	CATSGGGAADTQYF
TRBV7-9	NA	TRBJ2-1	NA	TGTGCCAGCAGCTCCGCGACACGGCCACAGCATGAGCAGTTCTTC	CASSSATRPQHEQFF
TRBV15	TRBD2	TRBJ2-3	few	TGTGCCACCAGCAGCGGGAGACTAGCGGGGGACGGAGATACGCAGTATTTT	CATSSGRLAGDGDTQYF
TRBV5-1	TRBD2	TRBJ2-1	many	TGCGCCAGCAGCTTGGGGACTAGCGGGGATGAGCAGTTCTTC	CASSLGTSGDEQFF
TRBV15	TRBD1	TRBJ1-3	many	TGTGCCACTAGGACAGGCCTCTCTGGAAACACCATATATTTT	CATRTGLSGNTIYF